Shown below are 23 T cell receptor beta chains from a single sample sequenced in a study of blood T cells in healthy people across ages. It was with a sample-barcoded 5' primer and a J-beta primer mix that a second PCR of roughly 7 to 12 cycles was run. TCRdb re-analysed the 5' RACE reads in MiXCR, keeping a single row per CDR3 protein. The data show some 710,000 distinct CDR3 sequences, with about 20% seen just once and around 21% held by the top ten. The sequencing sample was made of blood. The receptors were gathered from a man between 65 and 79 years old in good health.

In the case of this clonotype: Since no conserved phenylalanine or tryptophan closes the CDR3, a read error is the likely cause. This sequence joins TRBV12-3 or TRBV12-4 and TRBJ2-3, with 11 bases matching TRBD2. The CDR3 contains 17 residues. J gave up 2 bases and V 8 bases, and 12 bases lay outside the gene matches. DNA of the CDR3: TGTGCCAGCGCGAGACTAGCGGGGCGATTAACCACAGATACGCAGTATTCT. Translating it yields CASARLAGRLTTDTQYS.

This clonotype has more than one count but fewer than ten. At one boundary the junction diverges from the germline segment, which might be a read error. The chain has TRBV20-1 and TRBJ1-2; D unresolved. The CDR3 extends over 14 amino acids. Germline loops: CDR1 DFQATT, CDR2 SNEGSKA (reference sequence). The CDR3 DNA is TGCAGTACTAGAGATGGGAGGTCGTACTATGGCTACACCTTC. Amino acid sequence: CSTRDGRSYYGYTF.

The chain couples TRBV20-1 to TRBJ2-7; TRBD1 or TRBD2 may be the D gene (5 bases each). This CDR3 comprises 14 residues. Between the trimmed V and J ends, which lost 6 bases and 2 bases, there was a span of 17 bases. Germline V gene data show CDR1 as DFQATT and CDR2 as SNEGSKA (reference sequence). The CDR3 sequence: CSAEGMSLAYEQYF. CDR3 nucleotide sequence: TGCAGTGCAGAGGGGATGTCCCTAGCCTACGAGCAGTACTTC.

The chain uses TRBV19 and TRBJ2-7; D is ambiguous. This CDR3 comprises 13 residues. Trimming left V 2 bases short and J 3 bases short, with 8 bases between. Germline CDR1 LNHDA, CDR2 SQIVND (reference sequence). The CDR3 coding sequence is TGTGCCAGTAGTATATCATGGGGCTACGAGCAGTACGTC. Its translation: CASSISWGYEQYV.

This clonotype was seen only a few times. The CDR3 nucleotides read TGCGCCAGCAGCTTGTTTGGGCGGGACACTGAAGCTTTCTTT. Its protein product is CASSLFGRDTEAFF. V usage is TRBV5-1 and J usage is TRBJ1-1; no clear D gene. Germline V gene lookup returns CDR1 SGHRS and CDR2 YFSETQ. V was clipped by 1 base and J by 3 bases, with 10 bases between them. There are 14 residues in the CDR3.

This sequence joins TRBV12-3 or TRBV12-4 and TRBJ2-5, with D possibly matching TRBD2 (7 bases). Trimming took 2 bases from V and 3 from J, leaving 16 bases between them. The CDR3 length is 16 residues. CDR3 nucleotide sequence: TGTGCCAGCAGTTTAAGTTCTGGGGGGGGCAAAGAGACCCAGTACTTC. Translation: CASSLSSGGGKETQYF.

V usage is TRBV29-1 and J usage is TRBJ1-4, with 9 bases fitting TRBD1. The junction had 12 bases not matched to a gene; V was cut back by 8 bases and J by 8 bases. CDR3 length: 14 residues. CDR1 and CDR2 (germline): SQVTM, ANQGSEA. The CDR3 bases are TGCAGCATGGCCCCGACAGGGGGACAGGAAAAACTGTTTTTT. Residues: CSMAPTGGQEKLFF. The variable domain in full, completed from reference TRBV29-1 and TRBJ1-4, reads SAVISQKPSRDICQRGTSLTIQCQVDSQVTMMFWYRQQPGQSLTLIATANQGSEATYESGFVIDKFPISRPNLTFSTLTVSNMSPEDSSIYLCSMAPTGGQEKLFFGSGTQLSVL.

The V and J genes are TRBV7-6 and TRBJ2-1; weak D call: TRBD2 (7 bases). CDR1 SGHVS and CDR2 FNYEAQ come from the germline V gene. Between the trimmed V and J ends, which lost 1 base and 7 bases, there was a span of 14 bases. This CDR3 spans 15 amino acids. In nucleotides, the CDR3 is TGTGCCAGCAGCTTAGTGGCGGGGGCCGGGAATGAGCAGTTCTTC. This sequence encodes CASSLVAGAGNEQFF.

This clonotype was counted between two and nine times. The chain carries TRBV13 and TRBJ1-1; D gene ambiguous. This CDR3 is 12 amino acids long. Germline values: CDR1 PRHDT, CDR2 FYEKMQ (reference sequence). Between the trimmed V and J ends, which lost 1 base and 12 bases, there was a span of 12 bases. CDR3 residues: CASSLEGRRTFF. DNA of the CDR3: TGTGCCAGCAGCTTAGAGGGCAGGAGAACTTTCTTT.

The table lists this clonotype with a few counts. The chain has TRBV20-1 and TRBJ2-1; the D gene could be TRBD1 or TRBD2 (6 bases each). The CDR3 spans 14 residues. V dropped 6 bases and J dropped 8 bases, with 20 bases sitting between them. Germline CDR1 reads DFQATT; CDR2 reads SNEGSKA (reference sequence). This CDR3 is CSAIKGGRLHEQFF. The CDR3 region has the DNA TGCAGTGCAATCAAGGGGGGCAGGTTGCATGAGCAGTTCTTC.

This clonotype was counted between two and nine times. The genes are TRBV12-3 or TRBV12-4 and TRBJ1-4; D is unclear. Trimming pared 5 bases from V and 6 bases from J, leaving 13 bases between. The CDR3 contains 14 residues. DNA of the CDR3: TGTGCCAGCAGTGAAAACGTTTCGGATGAAAAACTGTTTTTT. It specifies CASSENVSDEKLFF.

The chain joins TRBV24-1 to TRBJ2-5; D not certain. Per germline, CDR1 KGHDR and CDR2 SFDVKD. The CDR3 is 11 amino acids. V dropped 6 bases and J dropped 2 bases, with 3 bases sitting between them. This CDR3 reads CATSWQETQYF. DNA for the CDR3: TGTGCCACCAGTTGGCAAGAGACCCAGTACTTC.

The J gene is TRBJ2-2, the V gene TRBV20-1; D is uncertain. The CDR3 sequence is 12 residues long. The V gene lost 3 bases and the J gene lost 6 bases, with 8 bases spanning the gap. Germline loops: CDR1 DFQATT, CDR2 SNEGSKA (reference sequence). CDR3 in DNA: TGCAGTGCTAGTCCGGTGCCCGGGGAGCTGTTTTTT. Its translation is CSASPVPGELFF.

The gene calls are TRBV25-1 and TRBJ2-3, with D unresolved. Trimming pared 7 bases from V and 4 bases from J, leaving 15 bases between. From germline, CDR1 is MGHDK and CDR2 SYGVNS. The CDR3 length is 14 residues. CDR3 coding DNA: TGTGCCAGCAAGAAGGCCACGGCCGCAGATACGCAGTATTTT. Protein: CASKKATAADTQYF.

In its sample, this clonotype was seen once. The chain links TRBV28 to TRBJ1-2; D remains ambiguous. Germline V gene sequence: CDR1 MDHEN, CDR2 SYDVKM. This CDR3 comprises 13 residues. V dropped 4 bases and J dropped 4 bases, with 10 bases sitting between them. The CDR3 DNA follows: TGTGCCAGCAGTTCGCCTCCCACCTATGGCTACACCTTC. It is translated as CASSSPPTYGYTF.

This clonotype was observed once. The chain links TRBV29-1 to TRBJ2-1; unclear D gene. Germline-derived CDR1 and CDR2 are SQVTM and ANQGSEA. The CDR3 extends over 14 amino acids. The V end lost 3 bases, the J end lost 4 bases, and 13 bases lay between the germline ends. The CDR3 spells CSVDGPTGYNEQFF. As DNA, the CDR3 is TGCAGCGTTGATGGCCCGACGGGTTACAATGAGCAGTTCTTC.

The chain employs TRBV14 and TRBJ2-5; D remains unclear. The last part of the DNA fits TRBJ2-7 better; the J call may be wrong. Germline-derived CDR1 and CDR2 are SGHDN and FVKESK. The CDR3 has 13 amino acids. The CDR3 DNA reads as TGTGCCAGCAGCCCCTCAAAGGGCTACGAGCAGTACTTC. Its translation is CASSPSKGYEQYF.

For this clonotype: Since no conserved phenylalanine or tryptophan closes the CDR3, a read error is the likely cause. The limits of the CDR3 on the DNA are not certain, so only TCRdb's listed CDR3 is given. V usage is TRBV27 and J usage is TRBJ2-7; whether TRBD2, the table's D call, matches the DNA was not checked. Ends included, the CDR3 has 14 residues. CDR1 is MNHEY and CDR2 is SMNVEV in the germline V gene (reference sequence). CDR3 protein: CASSPGTSGREYKA.

This clonotype has just a few counts. The chain uses TRBV12-3 or TRBV12-4 and TRBJ2-5; either TRBD1 or TRBD2 may supply D (5 bases each). The CDR3 covers 15 residues. Trimming removed 7 bases from V and 8 bases from J, with 23 bases in between. CDR3 nucleotides: TGTGCCAGCACCTGGGGCAGTTCGGGGCGAGCTACCCAGTACTTC. Its translation: CASTWGSSGRATQYF.

This clonotype was counted between two and nine times. The rearrangement joins TRBV10-3 to TRBJ2-1; D remains unclear. Germline lookup yields CDR1 ENHRY and CDR2 SYGVKD. V lost 3 bases, J lost 7 bases, and 19 bases lay in between. The length of the CDR3 is 16 residues. Here the CDR3 DNA reads TGTGCCATCAGTGACGTTGCCACCACCTTGGGTAATGAGCAGTTCTTC. This translates into CAISDVATTLGNEQFF.

The chain couples TRBV20-1 to TRBJ2-3; D unresolved. V lost 4 bases and J 2 bases, leaving 22 bases between the germline ends. Germline V gives CDR1 DFQATT, CDR2 SNEGSKA (reference sequence). The CDR3 is 17 amino acids. CDR3 bases: TGCAGTGCTACACGAGTGGCAGGCACTACGAACACAGATACGCAGTATTTT. Its protein product is CSATRVAGTTNTDTQYF.

The chain is built from TRBV9 and TRBJ2-1, with D possibly called TRBD1 or TRBD2 (5 bases each). The CDR3 is 15 amino acids. The germline V and J ends were trimmed by 0 bases and 8 bases, with 15 bases remaining between them. Germline loops: CDR1 SGDLS, CDR2 YYNGEE. The chain's CDR3 is CASSVDGGPAYEQFF. Written as DNA, the CDR3 is TGTGCCAGCAGCGTAGATGGGGGACCAGCATATGAGCAGTTCTTC. The full variable domain, in which reference TRBV9 and TRBJ2-1 provide the parts outside the CDR3, is DSGVTQTPKHLITATGQRVTLRCSPRSGDLSVYWYQQSLDQGLQFLIQYYNGEERAKGNILERFSAQQFPDLHSELNLSSLELGDSALYFCASSVDGGPAYEQFFGPGTRLTVL.

This clonotype was recorded a few times. The chain joins TRBV7-9 to TRBJ2-3; D remains unclear. The length of the CDR3 is 16 residues. Germline assignment: CDR1 SEHNR and CDR2 FQNEAQ (reference sequence). V lost 5 bases to trimming and J lost 1 base, with 16 bases between them. The DNA for the CDR3 is TGTGCCAGCAGCCTCCACTTGGGTGCGGGCACAGATACGCAGTATTTT. Encoded protein: CASSLHLGAGTDTQYF.